This T cell receptor (beta chain) was identified during a study of blood T cell repertoires in COVID-19 (dated by TCRdb to the early 2020s). Context from the whole study: The collaborator samples originated in the United States, Italy and Spain and spanned the acute and convalescent phases of COVID-19. The prospective study material was composed of cDNA or gDNA derived from T cells, B-cell-depleted T cells, or PBMCs. The samples were drawn from two sources: the first 160 participants of the ongoing ImmuneRACE study, and fewer than 1,500 subjects contributed by 6 global collaborators. The dataset comprised deeply sampled blood TCRbeta repertoires from subjects exposed to, actively infected with, or recovered from COVID-19. The sample metadata nearly always contained a de-identified subject ID, COVID-19 status, age in years and sex. The repertoires were released in a freely available public database meant as a resource for research on the immune response to SARS-CoV-2. HLA class I and class II types, where available, came from metadata supplied by the sample provider rather than from assay-based typing. Study-level results and caveats: The quantity of clinical and demographic metadata differed by source and by participant and was supplied without curation.

Collaborating institutions collected whole blood in K2EDTA tubes following their own protocols. For TCRbeta analysis, collaborators shipped samples as frozen whole blood, isolated PBMCs, or DNA extracted from either of those sample types. Points on this clone: This clone's antigen is unknown. The record has no base qualities; no much larger clone is one base away.

TCRbeta CDR3 regions were amplified from genomic DNA by means of the immunoSEQ Assay, a bias-controlled multiplex PCR. From the authors' description of their analysis: The number of nucleated cells in each sample was estimated from the amplification of reference gene primers within the assay. To quantify the absolute abundance of each unique TCRbeta CDR3 rearrangement, sequence reads were collapsed and filtered. For each sample, productive Simpson clonality was calculated as the square root of Simpson's diversity index across productive rearrangements. TCRdb's version of the immuneACCESS table is confined to in-frame rearrangements and falls short of the full clone set. An unresolved V gene accounts for under half of the shortfall where checked; the remainder is of unknown origin. The DNA was the basis for D and trimming; V, J and clone size are from that table. This sample has approximately 180,000 clones in its table, and 87% of those were observed once. Around 1.6% of the sample rests with the top ten.

From the germline V gene, CDR1 is KGHSH and CDR2 is LQKENI. Reading from cysteine to phenylalanine, the CDR3 counts 14 amino acids. The kept DNA is CDR3 alone, 42 bases in frame from the first base. Unmatched junction bases come to 6, with V trimmed by 3 bases and J by 6 bases. The specimen sequenced was peripheral blood. The sequence came from a woman in her 50s with acute or convalescent COVID-19. The chain couples TRBV18 to TRBJ1-1, with 8 bases in between that match TRBD1. At the DNA level, the sequence is TGTGCCAGCTCACCGATAGACAGGGGAGCTGAAGCTTTCTTT. Translated, it gives CASSPIDRGAEAFF. Joined to the reference TRBV18 and TRBJ1-1 proteins, this CDR3 gives the full variable domain: NAGVMQNPRHLVRRRGQEARLRCSPMKGHSHVYWYRQLPEEGLKFMVYLQKENIIDESGMPKERFSAEFPKEGPSILRIQQVVRGDSAAYFCASSPIDRGAEAFFGQGTRLTVV.